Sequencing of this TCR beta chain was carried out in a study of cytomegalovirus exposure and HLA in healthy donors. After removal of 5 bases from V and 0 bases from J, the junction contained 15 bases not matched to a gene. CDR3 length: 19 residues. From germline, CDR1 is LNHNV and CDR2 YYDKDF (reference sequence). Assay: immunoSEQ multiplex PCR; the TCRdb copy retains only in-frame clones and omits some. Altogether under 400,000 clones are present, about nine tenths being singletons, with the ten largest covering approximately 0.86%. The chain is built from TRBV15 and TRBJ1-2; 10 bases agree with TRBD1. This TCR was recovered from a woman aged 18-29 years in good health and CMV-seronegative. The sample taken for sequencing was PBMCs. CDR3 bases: TGTGCCACCAGCTCAAACTCCTGGGGACAGGGGACAACTAACTATGGCTACACCTTC. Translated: CATSSNSWGQGTTNYGYTF.